This T cell receptor (beta chain) was captured by sequencing in a study of blood T cell repertoires in COVID-19. Study as a whole: Researchers got acute and convalescent COVID-19 samples from the United States, Italy and Spain. PBMCs, B-cell-depleted T cells, or T cells were the source of the cDNA or gDNA that made up the material.

Per the authors' pipeline: Nucleated cell number was recorded as an estimate derived from reference gene primer amplification. Assay: immunoSEQ multiplex PCR; the TCRdb copy retains only in-frame clones and omits some. The V and J calls and clone size are taken from that table; D and trimming were inferred from the DNA. The table shows under 300,000 clones, with roughly 93% occurring only once. Participants, 18 to 89 years old, spanned fewer than 25 US areas. V lost 3 bases and J lost 4, with 13 bases in between. Germline V lookup: CDR1 SGHVS, CDR2 FQNEAQ. The CDR3 spans 15 residues. Sample: PBMCs or T cells enriched from blood (not recorded which). The chain has TRBV7-8 and TRBJ1-3; the D is unclear. This clonotype originated in a woman between 40 and 55 years old with acute COVID-19. This chain's CDR3 is CASSFVSATGNTIYF. The CDR3, as DNA: TGTGCCAGCAGCTTCGTCAGCGCTACAGGAAACACCATATATTTT.